This paragraph covers one T cell receptor (beta chain) sequence. Its specificity is unknown. The CDR3 covers 14 residues. From germline, CDR1 is MNHEY and CDR2 SMNVEV (reference sequence). The trim removed 5 bases at V and 8 bases at J, leaving 7 bases unmatched. Primers included in the PCR were 60 Vbeta and 13 Jbeta primers. The method was immunoSEQ multiplex PCR; TCRdb's version includes in-frame clones alone and lacks a portion of them. The sample shows around 210,000 clones, and roughly 0.89% sits with its ten largest clones. This record belongs to a study of cytomegalovirus exposure and HLA in healthy donors. Findings and limits, study-wide: The study put some 150 TCR beta chains on its list as cytomegalovirus-associated. A previous analysis found most TCR beta V segments productive roughly 90% or roughly 30% of the time.

This clonotype was sampled from a woman between 25 and 40 years old in good health and CMV-seropositive. This chain links TRBV27 with TRBJ1-2; 11 bases match TRBD1. What was sequenced was PBMCs. CDR3 protein: CASSDPGQGGGYTF. The CDR3 coding sequence is TGTGCCAGCAGTGACCCGGGACAGGGGGGCGGCTACACCTTC.